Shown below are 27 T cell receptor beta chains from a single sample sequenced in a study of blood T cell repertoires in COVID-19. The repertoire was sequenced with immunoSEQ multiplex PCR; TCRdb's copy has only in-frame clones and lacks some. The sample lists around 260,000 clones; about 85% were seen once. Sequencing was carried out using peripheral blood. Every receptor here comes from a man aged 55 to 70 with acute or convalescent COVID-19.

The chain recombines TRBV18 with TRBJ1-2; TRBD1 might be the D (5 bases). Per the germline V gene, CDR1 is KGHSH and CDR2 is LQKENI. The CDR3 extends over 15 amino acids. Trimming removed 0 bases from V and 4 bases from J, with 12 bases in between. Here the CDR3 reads CASSPPEGPVYGYTF. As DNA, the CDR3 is TGTGCCAGCTCACCACCGGAGGGACCCGTCTATGGCTACACCTTC.

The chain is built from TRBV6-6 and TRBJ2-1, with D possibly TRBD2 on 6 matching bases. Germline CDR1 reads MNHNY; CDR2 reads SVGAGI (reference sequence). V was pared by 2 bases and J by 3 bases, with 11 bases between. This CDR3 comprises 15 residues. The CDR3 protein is CASSYGGGDYNEQFF. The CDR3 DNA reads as TGTGCCAGCAGTTACGGTGGCGGGGACTACAATGAGCAGTTCTTC.

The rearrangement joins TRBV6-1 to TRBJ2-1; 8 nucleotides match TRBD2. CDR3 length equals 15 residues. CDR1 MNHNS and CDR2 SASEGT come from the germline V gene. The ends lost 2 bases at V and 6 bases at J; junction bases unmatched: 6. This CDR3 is CASSELASGRNEQFF. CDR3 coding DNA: TGTGCCAGCAGTGAACTGGCTAGCGGGCGCAATGAGCAGTTCTTC.

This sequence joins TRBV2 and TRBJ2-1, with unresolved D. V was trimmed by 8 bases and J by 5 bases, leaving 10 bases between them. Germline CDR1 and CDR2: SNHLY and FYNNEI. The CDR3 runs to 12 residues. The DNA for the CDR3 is TGTGCCAGCCAACTATTCAACAATGAGCAGTTCTTC. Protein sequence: CASQLFNNEQFF. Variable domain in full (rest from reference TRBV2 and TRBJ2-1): EPEVTQTPSHQVTQMGQEVILRCVPISNHLYFYWYRQILGQKVEFLVSFYNNEISEKSEIFDDQFSVERPDGSNFTLKIRSTKLEDSAMYFCASQLFNNEQFFGPGTRLTVL.

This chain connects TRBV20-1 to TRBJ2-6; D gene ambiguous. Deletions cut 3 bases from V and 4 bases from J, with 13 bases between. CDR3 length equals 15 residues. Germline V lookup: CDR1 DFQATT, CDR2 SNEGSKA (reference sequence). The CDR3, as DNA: TGCAGTGCTAGTGGGTTAGGAGACGGGGCCAACGTCCTGACTTTC. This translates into CSASGLGDGANVLTF.

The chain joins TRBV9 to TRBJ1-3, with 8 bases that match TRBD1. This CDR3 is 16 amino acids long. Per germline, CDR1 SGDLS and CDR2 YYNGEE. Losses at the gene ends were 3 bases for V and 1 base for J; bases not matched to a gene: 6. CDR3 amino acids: CASSAQDRASGNTIYF. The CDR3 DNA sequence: TGTGCCAGCAGCGCCCAGGACAGGGCATCTGGAAACACCATATATTTT. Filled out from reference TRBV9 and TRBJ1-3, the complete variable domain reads DSGVTQTPKHLITATGQRVTLRCSPRSGDLSVYWYQQSLDQGLQFLIQYYNGEERAKGNILERFSAQQFPDLHSELNLSSLELGDSALYFCASSAQDRASGNTIYFGEGSWLTVV.

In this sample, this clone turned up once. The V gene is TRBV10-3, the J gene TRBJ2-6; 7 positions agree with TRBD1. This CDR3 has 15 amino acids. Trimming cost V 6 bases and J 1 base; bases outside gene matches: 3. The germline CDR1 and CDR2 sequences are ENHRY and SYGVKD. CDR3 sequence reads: CAIRSTGSGANVLTF. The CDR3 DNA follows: TGTGCCATCAGGTCGACAGGGTCTGGGGCCAACGTCCTGACTTTC.

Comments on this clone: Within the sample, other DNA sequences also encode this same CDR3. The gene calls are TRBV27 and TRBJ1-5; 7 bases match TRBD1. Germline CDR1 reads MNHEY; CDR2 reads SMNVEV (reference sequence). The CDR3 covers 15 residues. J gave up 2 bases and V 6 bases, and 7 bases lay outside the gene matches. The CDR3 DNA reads TGTGCCAGCAGGCTCACTACAGGGGGCAATCAGCCCCAGCATTTT. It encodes CASRLTTGGNQPQHF.

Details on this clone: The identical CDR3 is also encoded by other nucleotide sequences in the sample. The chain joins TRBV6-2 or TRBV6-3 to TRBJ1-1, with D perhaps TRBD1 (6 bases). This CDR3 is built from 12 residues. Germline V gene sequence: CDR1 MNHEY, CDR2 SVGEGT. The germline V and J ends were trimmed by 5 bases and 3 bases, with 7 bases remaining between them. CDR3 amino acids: CASSTGYTEAFF. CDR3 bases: TGTGCCAGCAGTACAGGGTACACTGAAGCTTTCTTT.

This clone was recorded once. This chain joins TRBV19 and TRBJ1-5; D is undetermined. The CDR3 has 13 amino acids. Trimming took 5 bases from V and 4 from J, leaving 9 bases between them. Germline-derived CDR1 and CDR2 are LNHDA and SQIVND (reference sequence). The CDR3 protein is CASSPRGNQPQHF. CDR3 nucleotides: TGTGCCAGTAGTCCCCGGGGAAATCAGCCCCAGCATTTT.

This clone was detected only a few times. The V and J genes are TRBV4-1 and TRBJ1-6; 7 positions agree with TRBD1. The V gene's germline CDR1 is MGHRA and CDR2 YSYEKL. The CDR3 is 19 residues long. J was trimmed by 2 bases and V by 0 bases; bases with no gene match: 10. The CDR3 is CASSQDQGETIAYNSPLHF. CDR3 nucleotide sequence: TGCGCCAGCAGCCAAGATCAGGGGGAGACAATCGCCTATAATTCACCCCTCCACTTT.

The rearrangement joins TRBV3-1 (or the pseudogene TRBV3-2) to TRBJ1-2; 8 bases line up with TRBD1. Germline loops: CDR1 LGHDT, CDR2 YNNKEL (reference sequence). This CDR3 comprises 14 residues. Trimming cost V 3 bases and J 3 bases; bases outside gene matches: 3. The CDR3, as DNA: TGTGCCAGCAGCCACCCGGACAGGGACTATGGCTACACCTTC. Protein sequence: CASSHPDRDYGYTF.

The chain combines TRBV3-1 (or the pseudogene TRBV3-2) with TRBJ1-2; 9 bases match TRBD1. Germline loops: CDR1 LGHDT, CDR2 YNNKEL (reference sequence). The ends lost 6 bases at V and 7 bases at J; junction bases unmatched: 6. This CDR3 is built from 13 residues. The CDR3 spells CASSSTGGSGYTF. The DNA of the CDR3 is TGTGCCAGCAGTTCTACAGGGGGCAGTGGCTACACCTTC.

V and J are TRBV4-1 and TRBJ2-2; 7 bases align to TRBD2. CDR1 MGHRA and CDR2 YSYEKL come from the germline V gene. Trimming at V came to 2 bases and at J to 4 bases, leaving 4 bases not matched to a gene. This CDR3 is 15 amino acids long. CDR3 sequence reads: CASSQWTRGTGELFF. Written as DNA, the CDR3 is TGCGCCAGCAGCCAATGGACTAGGGGCACCGGGGAGCTGTTTTTT.

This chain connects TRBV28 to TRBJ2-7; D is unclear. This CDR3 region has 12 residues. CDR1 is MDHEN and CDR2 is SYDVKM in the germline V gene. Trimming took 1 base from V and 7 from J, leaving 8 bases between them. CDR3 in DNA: TGTGCCAGCAGTTTATATGGGCTTGAGCAGTACTTC. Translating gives CASSLYGLEQYF.

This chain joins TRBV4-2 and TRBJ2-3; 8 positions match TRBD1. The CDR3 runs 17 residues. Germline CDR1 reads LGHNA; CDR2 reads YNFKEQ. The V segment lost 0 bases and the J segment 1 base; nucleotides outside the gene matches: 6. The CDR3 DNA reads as TGTGCCAGCAGCCAAGATCGGCCGGGACAGGGCACAGATACGCAGTATTTT. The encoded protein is CASSQDRPGQGTDTQYF.

The CDR3 DNA follows: TGTGCCAGCAGCCAAGTCCCGGGAACTGCCTCGGGACAGTACTTC. Translating gives CASSQVPGTASGQYF. The chain couples TRBV3-1 (or the pseudogene TRBV3-2) to TRBJ2-5; D may be TRBD2 (5 bases). CDR3 length: 15 amino acids. The germline V gene has CDR1 LGHDT and CDR2 YNNKEL (reference sequence). Trimming removed 1 base at V and 11 bases at J, with 20 bases between.

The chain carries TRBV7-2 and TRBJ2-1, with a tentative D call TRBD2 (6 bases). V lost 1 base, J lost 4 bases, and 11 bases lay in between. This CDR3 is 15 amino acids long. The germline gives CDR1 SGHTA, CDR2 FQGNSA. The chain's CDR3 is CASSLGGTPYNEQFF. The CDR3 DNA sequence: TGTGCCAGCAGCTTAGGAGGGACTCCATACAATGAGCAGTTCTTC.

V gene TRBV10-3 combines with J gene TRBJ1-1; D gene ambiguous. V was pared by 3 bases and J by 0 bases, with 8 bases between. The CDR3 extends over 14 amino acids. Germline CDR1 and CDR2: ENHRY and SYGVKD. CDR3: CAISDRDLNTEAFF. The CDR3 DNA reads TGTGCCATCAGTGATAGAGATCTGAACACTGAAGCTTTCTTT.

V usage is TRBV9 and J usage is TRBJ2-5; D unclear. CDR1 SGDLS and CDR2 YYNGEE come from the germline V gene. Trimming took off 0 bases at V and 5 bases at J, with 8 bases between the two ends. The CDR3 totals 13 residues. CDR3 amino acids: CASSVDSRETQYF. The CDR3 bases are TGTGCCAGCAGCGTAGATTCCCGGGAGACCCAGTACTTC.

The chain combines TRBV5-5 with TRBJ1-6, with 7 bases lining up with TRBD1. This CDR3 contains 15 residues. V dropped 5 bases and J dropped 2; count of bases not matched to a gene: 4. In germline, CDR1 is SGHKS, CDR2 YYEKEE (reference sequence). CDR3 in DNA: TGTGCCAGCAGTCGTGGACAGGCCTATAATTCACCCCTCCACTTT. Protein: CASSRGQAYNSPLHF.

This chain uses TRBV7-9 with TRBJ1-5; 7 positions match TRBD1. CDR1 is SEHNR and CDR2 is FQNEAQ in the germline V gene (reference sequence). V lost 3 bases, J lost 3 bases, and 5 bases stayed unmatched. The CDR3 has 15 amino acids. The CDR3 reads CASSFSGTVNQPQHF. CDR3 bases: TGTGCCAGCAGCTTTTCCGGGACAGTCAATCAGCCCCAGCATTTT.

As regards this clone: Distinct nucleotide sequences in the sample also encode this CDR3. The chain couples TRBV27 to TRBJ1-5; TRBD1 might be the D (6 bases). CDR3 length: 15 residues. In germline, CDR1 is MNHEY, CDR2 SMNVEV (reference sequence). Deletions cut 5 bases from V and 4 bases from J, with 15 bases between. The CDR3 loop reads CASSAQGGGNQPQHF. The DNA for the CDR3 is TGTGCCAGCAGTGCGCAGGGAGGGGGTAATCAGCCCCAGCATTTT.

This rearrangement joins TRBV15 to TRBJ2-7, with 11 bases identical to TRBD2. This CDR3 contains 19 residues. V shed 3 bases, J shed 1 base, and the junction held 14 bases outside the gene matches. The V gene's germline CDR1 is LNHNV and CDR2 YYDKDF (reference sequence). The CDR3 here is CATSSKPPKGLAESYEQYF. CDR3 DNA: TGTGCCACCAGCAGCAAACCTCCCAAGGGACTAGCGGAGTCCTACGAGCAGTACTTC. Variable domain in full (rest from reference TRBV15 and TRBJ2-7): DAMVIQNPRYQVTQFGKPVTLSCSQTLNHNVMYWYQQKSSQAPKLLFHYYDKDFNNEADTPDNFQSRRPNTSFCFLDIRSPGLGDTAMYLCATSSKPPKGLAESYEQYFGPGTRLTVT.

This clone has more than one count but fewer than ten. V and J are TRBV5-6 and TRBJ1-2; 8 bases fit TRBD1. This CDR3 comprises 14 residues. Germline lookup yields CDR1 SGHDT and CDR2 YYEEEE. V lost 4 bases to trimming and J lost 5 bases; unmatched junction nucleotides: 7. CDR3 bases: TGTGCCAGCAGCACGACCGGGACAGGATATGGCTACACCTTC. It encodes CASSTTGTGYGYTF.

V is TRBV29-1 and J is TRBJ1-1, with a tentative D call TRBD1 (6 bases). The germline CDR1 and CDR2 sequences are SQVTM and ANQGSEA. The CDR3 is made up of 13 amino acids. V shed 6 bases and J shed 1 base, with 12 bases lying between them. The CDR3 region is CSVSGQQNTEAFF. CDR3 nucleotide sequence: TGCAGCGTCTCGGGACAACAGAACACTGAAGCTTTCTTT.

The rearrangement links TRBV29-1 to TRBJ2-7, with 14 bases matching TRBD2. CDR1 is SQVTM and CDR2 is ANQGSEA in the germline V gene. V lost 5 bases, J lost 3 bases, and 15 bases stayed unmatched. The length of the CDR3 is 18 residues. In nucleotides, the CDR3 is TGCAGCGTTTATTCTCCGGGACTAGCGGGAGTCACCCACTACGAGCAGTACTTC. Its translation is CSVYSPGLAGVTHYEQYF.